A selection of T cell receptor beta chains follows, all from one sample in a study of cytomegalovirus exposure and HLA in healthy donors. Assay: immunoSEQ multiplex PCR; the TCRdb copy retains only in-frame clones and omits some. Of some 70,000 clones listed, over 75% are singletons. Source material: PBMCs. These TCRs come from a male donor in good health and CMV-seropositive. The CDR3 runs from the conserved cysteine through the conserved F or W. A D gene is named only where the DNA matches it firmly. Clone sizes are given selectively: once, few, many, or a class where the clone is expanded.

j_call: TRBJ1-1; v_call: TRBV18; d_call: NA; clone_size: NA; cdr3_aa: CASSPLERAEAFF; cdr3_nt: TGTGCCAGCTCACCCCTCGAGCGGGCTGAAGCTTTCTTT
j_call: TRBJ1-2; v_call: TRBV9; d_call: TRBD1; clone_size: once; cdr3_aa: CASSLPGTGVYGYTF; cdr3_nt: TGTGCCAGCAGCCTCCCCGGGACAGGGGTCTATGGCTACACCTTC
j_call: TRBJ1-2; v_call: TRBV6-5; d_call: NA; clone_size: few; cdr3_aa: CASSKGHGVDYGYTF; cdr3_nt: TGTGCCAGCAGCAAAGGACACGGCGTAGACTATGGCTACACCTTC
j_call: TRBJ1-6; v_call: TRBV15; d_call: NA; clone_size: NA; cdr3_aa: CATSRQRLAYNSPLHF; cdr3_nt: TGTGCCACCAGCAGACAACGACTGGCCTATAATTCACCCCTCCACTTT
j_call: TRBJ2-3; v_call: TRBV9; d_call: NA; clone_size: NA; cdr3_aa: CASSPRASETTDTQYF; cdr3_nt: TGTGCCAGCAGCCCCCGGGCTAGCGAGACCACAGATACGCAGTATTTT
j_call: TRBJ2-1; v_call: TRBV7-9; d_call: TRBD2; clone_size: NA; cdr3_aa: CASSRTSGGAGNEQFF; cdr3_nt: TGTGCCAGCAGCCGGACTAGCGGGGGGGCCGGGAATGAGCAGTTCTTC
j_call: TRBJ2-2; v_call: TRBV10-1; d_call: NA; clone_size: NA; cdr3_aa: CASSGDCHWNTGELFF; cdr3_nt: TGCGCCAGCAGTGGGGACTGCCATTGGAACACCGGGGAGCTGTTTTTT
j_call: TRBJ1-5; v_call: TRBV6-5; d_call: TRBD1; clone_size: NA; cdr3_aa: CASRLQGGNQPQHF; cdr3_nt: TGTGCCAGCAGGCTACAGGGGGGCAATCAGCCCCAGCATTTT
j_call: TRBJ2-1; v_call: TRBV13; d_call: TRBD2; clone_size: few; cdr3_aa: CASSLRAGEDNEQFF; cdr3_nt: TGTGCCAGCAGCTTAAGAGCGGGGGAGGACAATGAGCAGTTCTTC
j_call: TRBJ2-2; v_call: TRBV7-2; d_call: TRBD2; clone_size: NA; cdr3_aa: CASSLQRGDTGELFF; cdr3_nt: TGTGCCAGCAGCTTACAGCGGGGGGACACCGGGGAGCTGTTTTTT
j_call: TRBJ1-6; v_call: TRBV5-6; d_call: NA; clone_size: NA; cdr3_aa: CASSSIRGSSYNSPLHF; cdr3_nt: TGTGCCAGCAGCTCAATTCGGGGAAGCTCCTATAATTCACCCCTCCACTTT
j_call: TRBJ2-6; v_call: TRBV6-1; d_call: NA; clone_size: NA; cdr3_aa: CARAEDSGANVLTF; cdr3_nt: TGTGCCAGAGCTGAGGATTCTGGGGCCAACGTCCTGACTTTC
j_call: TRBJ1-1; v_call: TRBV7-8; d_call: TRBD1; clone_size: once; cdr3_aa: CASSLGFRDRDRDTEAFF; cdr3_nt: TGTGCCAGCAGCTTAGGGTTCCGGGACAGGGATCGGGACACTGAAGCTTTCTTT
j_call: TRBJ1-1; v_call: TRBV25-1; d_call: NA; clone_size: NA; cdr3_aa: CASSEYWAFEAFF; cdr3_nt: TGTGCCAGCAGTGAATATTGGGCTTTTGAAGCTTTCTTT